The 18 T cell receptor beta chains below come from one sample, sequenced in a study of T cell repertoires in cytomegalovirus infection. TCRdb reanalysed the reads using MiXCR and keeps one entry per CDR3 protein. In the table there are under 200,000 distinct CDR3 sequences, approximately 9.6% of which are singletons. The sample comprised PBMCs. These TCRs come from a human donor in good health (CMV status not recorded). Some clones in this sample may be carry-over from other donors' samples.

At least ten counts were recorded for this clonotype. The genes are TRBV7-2 and TRBJ2-7; D unclear. The V end was cut by 6 bases, the J end by 6 bases, with 9 bases between. The CDR3 is 11 amino acids. The germline CDR1 and CDR2 sequences are SGHTA and FQGNSA. The DNA of the CDR3 is TGTGCCAGCAGTAGGGCCGGCGAGCAGTACTTC. The encoded protein is CASSRAGEQYF.

This clonotype occurred many times. The genes are TRBV20-1 and TRBJ1-5; D perhaps matches TRBD1 (5 bases). In germline, CDR1 is DFQATT, CDR2 SNEGSKA (reference sequence). The CDR3 runs 14 residues. Trimming stripped 1 base from V and 4 bases from J, with 11 bases between. CDR3 nucleotide sequence: TGCAGTGCTAGAGGGCAGGGCGGGAATCAGCCCCAGCATTTT. It translates to CSARGQGGNQPQHF.

This clonotype was observed at least ten times. The chain links TRBV7-6 to TRBJ1-1; TRBD1 aligns across 7 bases. Germline assignment: CDR1 SGHVS and CDR2 FNYEAQ. V was clipped by 3 bases and J by 1 base; unmatched bases: 11. The CDR3 consists of 17 residues. CDR3 nucleotide sequence: TGTGCCAGCAGCTTGGGGCAGGGGGGCAGAAGGAACACTGAAGCTTTCTTT. This translates into CASSLGQGGRRNTEAFF.

This clonotype was picked up a small number of times. The chain joins TRBV2 to TRBJ2-2; 9 bases are a match to TRBD2. Germline CDR1 is SNHLY and CDR2 is FYNNEI. The CDR3 has 15 amino acids. V was pared by 4 bases and J by 3 bases, with 3 bases of the junction left unmatched. The CDR3 is CASSVGGGDTGELFF. Here the CDR3 DNA reads TGTGCCAGCAGTGTGGGCGGGGGGGACACCGGGGAGCTGTTTTTT.

The rearrangement joins TRBV30 to TRBJ1-2; 8 positions agree with TRBD1. V gave up 2 bases and J gave up 8 bases; unmatched junction bases: 16. Germline assignment: CDR1 GTSNPN and CDR2 SVGIG (reference sequence). The CDR3 contains 16 residues. In nucleotides, the CDR3 is TGTGCCTGGAGTCTCAGCCGGGACAGGTTCGGAGGAGGCTACACCTTC. This translates into CAWSLSRDRFGGGYTF.

This clonotype was picked up many times. The chain joins TRBV7-2 to TRBJ2-4; D is unresolved. The CDR3 spans 12 residues. CDR1 is SGHTA, CDR2 FQGNSA, per germline. Between the trimmed V and J ends, which lost 9 bases and 8 bases, there was a span of 14 bases. Here the CDR3 reads CARPFARDIQYF. The DNA of the CDR3 is TGTGCCAGACCCTTTGCTAGAGACATTCAGTACTTC.

In this sample, this clonotype turned up many times. The chain links TRBV7-9 to TRBJ1-6, with unresolved D. This CDR3 comprises 15 residues. V was shortened by 3 bases and J by 2 bases, with 8 bases between the two germline ends. Looked up from germline, CDR1 is SEHNR and CDR2 is FQNEAQ (reference sequence). CDR3 protein: CASSFTATYNSPLHF. The CDR3 coding sequence is TGTGCCAGCAGCTTCACAGCGACCTATAATTCACCCCTCCACTTT.

In this sample, this clonotype turned up a few times. The genes are TRBV20-1 and TRBJ1-5; D is undetermined. CDR3 length: 13 residues. CDR1 DFQATT and CDR2 SNEGSKA come from the germline V gene (reference sequence). With 5 bases removed from V and 3 bases from J, the gap between germline ends came to 11 bases. CDR3 DNA sequence: TGCAGTGCTGGGATAAGCCTCAATCAGCCCCAGCATTTT. Translating it yields CSAGISLNQPQHF.

This clonotype was recorded many times. V is TRBV12-3 or TRBV12-4 and J is TRBJ2-2; D ambiguous. Trimming stripped 2 bases from V and 6 bases from J, with 10 bases between. The CDR3 consists of 14 residues. CDR3 sequence reads: CASSLLGNAGELFF. DNA of the CDR3: TGTGCCAGCAGTTTACTGGGGAATGCCGGGGAGCTGTTTTTT.

This clonotype was seen only a few times. The chain combines TRBV29-1 with TRBJ1-4; the D is unclear. This CDR3 comprises 10 residues. Germline V CDR1 and CDR2: SQVTM, ANQGSEA. The V and J ends lost 7 bases and 8 bases respectively, with 8 bases between them. CDR3 nucleotides: TGCAGCGCCCTATCGGAAAAACTGTTTTTT. This gives the protein CSALSEKLFF.

This clonotype came up many times. J is TRBJ1-3 and V is TRBV7-8; 7 bases align to TRBD1. The CDR3 has 17 residues. Trimming removed 5 bases from V and 1 base from J; junction bases left unmatched: 11. CDR1 is SGHVS, CDR2 FQNEAQ, per germline. The CDR3 region is CASSLIGGTASGNTIYF. CDR3 nucleotides: TGTGCCAGCAGCCTAATAGGGGGGACAGCATCTGGAAACACCATATATTTT.

V is TRBV10-3 and J is TRBJ2-5; 12 bases agree with TRBD2. V trimming: 4 bases; J trimming: 4 bases; junction bases outside the gene matches: 1. The CDR3 spans 14 residues. Per the germline V gene, CDR1 is ENHRY and CDR2 is SYGVKD. In DNA form, the CDR3 reads TGTGCCATCAGTGCTAGCGGGAGGGGAGAGACCCAGTACTTC. This sequence encodes CAISASGRGETQYF.

This clonotype has a count of ten or more. The chain uses TRBV7-2 and TRBJ2-3; D may be TRBD2 (6 bases). The V and J ends lost 4 bases and 10 bases respectively, with 18 bases between them. Per germline, CDR1 SGHTA and CDR2 FQGNSA. The CDR3 length is 14 residues. The CDR3 loop reads CASSSTLAEVAQYF. CDR3 in DNA: TGTGCCAGCAGCTCAACTTTAGCGGAAGTTGCGCAGTATTTT.

The rearrangement joins TRBV5-1 to TRBJ2-2, with a tentative D call TRBD1 (6 bases). Germline values: CDR1 SGHRS, CDR2 YFSETQ. V lost 0 bases, J lost 0 bases, and 9 bases lay in between. This CDR3 contains 16 residues. CDR3 DNA sequence: TGCGCCAGCAGCTTGGTTCCAGGGGCGAACACCGGGGAGCTGTTTTTT. Amino acids: CASSLVPGANTGELFF.

Only a few counts were recorded for this clonotype. The gene calls are TRBV20-1 and TRBJ2-5, with a weak D call TRBD1 (6 bases). There are 13 residues in the CDR3. The V and J ends lost 1 base and 5 bases respectively, with 11 bases between them. Germline CDR1 and CDR2: DFQATT and SNEGSKA (reference sequence). The CDR3 reads CSARVGAGETQYF. CDR3 nucleotides: TGCAGTGCTAGAGTGGGGGCAGGGGAGACCCAGTACTTC.

V is TRBV11-2 and J is TRBJ1-1; 9 nucleotides agree with TRBD1. V was clipped by 0 bases and J by 0 bases; unmatched bases: 5. CDR1 is SGHAT, CDR2 FQNNGV, per germline. The CDR3 contains 17 residues. The CDR3 DNA sequence: TGTGCCAGCAGCTTAGAACCGGGACAGGGTCTGAACACTGAAGCTTTCTTT. It specifies CASSLEPGQGLNTEAFF.

Many counts were recorded for this clonotype. The chain has TRBV28 and TRBJ2-1, with 8 bases lining up with TRBD2. Germline CDR1 is MDHEN and CDR2 is SYDVKM. The V segment lost 3 bases and the J segment 9 bases; nucleotides outside the gene matches: 10. This CDR3 contains 15 residues. CDR3 bases: TGTGCCAGCAGTTTCCCGAGCGGGAGCATGGGTGAGCAGTTCTTC. Protein: CASSFPSGSMGEQFF.

The chain uses TRBV12-3 or TRBV12-4 and TRBJ1-2, with D perhaps TRBD1 (5 bases). V was trimmed by 3 bases and J by 8 bases, leaving 13 bases between them. CDR3 size: 13 residues. CDR3 in amino acids: CASSFSGIRGYTF. CDR3 sequence (DNA): TGTGCCAGCAGTTTTTCAGGGATCAGAGGCTACACCTTC.